These 8 T cell receptor beta chains were sequenced from one sample in a study of blood T cell repertoires in COVID-19 (dated by TCRdb to between 2020 and 2021). Libraries were made using the immunoSEQ multiplex PCR assay. The table was pulled from immuneACCESS by TCRdb, which kept in-frame rearrangements only. Such tables lose some clones; where checked, under half of the loss comes from unresolved V genes, and the rest has no known cause. The sample has about 140,000 clones on record, approximately 88% of them singletons. 10% to 13% of the sample rests with the top ten. Sequencing was performed on peripheral blood. The receptors originated from a man in his sixties with active or convalescent COVID-19.

This chain connects TRBV7-9 to TRBJ1-5, with D unclear. Germline V gives CDR1 SEHNR, CDR2 FQNEAQ (reference sequence). The CDR3 consists of 15 residues. The germline V and J ends were trimmed by 1 base and 3 bases, with 10 bases remaining between them. The CDR3 nucleotides read TGTGCCAGCAGCTTAGGGGAGGTAAACAATCAGCCCCAGCATTTT. This gives the protein CASSLGEVNNQPQHF.

CDR3 sequence: CASSFPPPGTSGRRDTQYF. The CDR3, as DNA: TGTGCCAGCAGCTTTCCCCCCCCCGGGACTAGCGGGAGGAGAGATACGCAGTATTTT. V and J are TRBV11-3 and TRBJ2-3, with TRBD2 matching over 15 bases. Germline values: CDR1 SGHNT, CDR2 YENEEA. V gave up 3 bases and J gave up 5 bases; unmatched junction bases: 12. The CDR3 totals 19 residues.

The chain is built from TRBV4-3 and TRBJ2-2; D perhaps matches TRBD2 (5 bases). Trimming removed 0 bases from V and 3 bases from J, with 14 bases in between. CDR1 is LGHNA, CDR2 YSLEER, per germline. This CDR3 is 17 amino acids long. Written as DNA, the CDR3 is TGCGCCAGCAGCCAAGAAGTTACGGGGAGTCACACCGGGGAGCTGTTTTTT. The encoded protein is CASSQEVTGSHTGELFF.

The table lists this clone with a few counts. The chain combines TRBV3-1 (or the pseudogene TRBV3-2) with TRBJ2-7; no firm D call. The CDR3 runs 15 residues. Between the trimmed V and J ends, which lost 3 bases and 6 bases, there was a span of 18 bases. Germline V gives CDR1 LGHDT, CDR2 YNNKEL (reference sequence). CDR3: CASSHLISPTTEQYF. CDR3 coding DNA: TGTGCCAGCAGCCATTTAATTTCCCCAACTACCGAGCAGTACTTC.

The V call is TRBV29-1, the J call TRBJ1-1, with 7 positions matching TRBD1. In germline, CDR1 is SQVTM, CDR2 ANQGSEA. The CDR3 is made up of 14 amino acids. This chain's CDR3 is CRKADRDNGTEAFF. For the CDR3, the DNA is TGCAGGAAGGCCGACAGGGACAATGGCACTGAAGCTTTCTTT. Full variable domain (rest looked up from reference TRBV29-1 and TRBJ1-1): SAVISQKPSRDICQRGTSLTIQCQVDSQVTMMFWYRQQPGQSLTLIATANQGSEATYESGFVIDKFPISRPNLTFSTLTVSNMSPEDSSIYLCRKADRDNGTEAFFGQGTRLTVV.

The chain combines TRBV29-1 with TRBJ1-2; D uncertain. The CDR3 contains 11 residues. The V end lost 0 bases, the J end lost 6 bases, and 5 bases lay between the germline ends. Germline CDR1 reads SQVTM; CDR2 reads ANQGSEA. CDR3 residues: CSVEDIDGYTF. The CDR3 DNA sequence: TGCAGCGTTGAAGACATAGATGGCTACACCTTC.

As regards this clone: A junction boundary mismatches the germline segment, possibly from a read error. V is TRBV9 and J is TRBJ2-2; 8 bases match TRBD2. Per germline, CDR1 SGDLS and CDR2 YYNGEE. This CDR3 has 17 residues. The CDR3 is CASTVTAAGGGTGELFF. The CDR3 DNA sequence: TGTGCCAGCACCGTAACCGCGGCGGGAGGAGGGACCGGGGAGCTGTTTTTT.

The rearrangement joins TRBV27 to TRBJ2-2; 12 nucleotides agree with TRBD1. This CDR3 spans 19 amino acids. CDR1 and CDR2 from the germline V gene are MNHEY and SMNVEV (reference sequence). V gave up 1 base and J gave up 5 bases; unmatched junction bases: 11. CDR3 DNA: TGTGCCAGCAGTTTATGGGGACCCGGGACAGGGGGCTTTACCGGGGAGCTGTTTTTT. This encodes CASSLWGPGTGGFTGELFF.